The T cell receptor beta chain described here comes from a study of early T cells in non-severe SARS-CoV-2 infection. Across the study: The study sequenced bulk RNA from unsorted whole blood, with chains unpaired.

General study findings and limits: Using VDJdb, the matching emphasized anti-spike CD8 responses while missing private and CD4 specificities.

Only a few counts were recorded for this clonotype. Its target is not known. V lost 0 bases and J 6 bases, leaving 12 bases between the germline ends. CDR1 and CDR2 from the germline V gene are LGHNA and YSLEER. The CDR3 length is 15 residues. Unique molecular identifiers were added to individual cDNA molecules. TCRdb re-analysed the 5' RACE reads in MiXCR, keeping a single row per CDR3 protein. The data hold roughly 51,000 distinct CDR3 sequences, with roughly 8.2% observed a single time. The source was whole blood, collected at baseline. J is TRBJ2-1 and V is TRBV4-3, with a weak D call TRBD2 (5 bases). The clonotype comes from an adult who was a healthcare worker with PCR-confirmed SARS-CoV-2 infection or an uninfected control (not recorded which). CDR3 residues: CASSQDGLEGNEQFF. In nucleotides, the CDR3 is TGCGCCAGCAGCCAAGATGGGCTTGAGGGCAATGAGCAGTTCTTC.